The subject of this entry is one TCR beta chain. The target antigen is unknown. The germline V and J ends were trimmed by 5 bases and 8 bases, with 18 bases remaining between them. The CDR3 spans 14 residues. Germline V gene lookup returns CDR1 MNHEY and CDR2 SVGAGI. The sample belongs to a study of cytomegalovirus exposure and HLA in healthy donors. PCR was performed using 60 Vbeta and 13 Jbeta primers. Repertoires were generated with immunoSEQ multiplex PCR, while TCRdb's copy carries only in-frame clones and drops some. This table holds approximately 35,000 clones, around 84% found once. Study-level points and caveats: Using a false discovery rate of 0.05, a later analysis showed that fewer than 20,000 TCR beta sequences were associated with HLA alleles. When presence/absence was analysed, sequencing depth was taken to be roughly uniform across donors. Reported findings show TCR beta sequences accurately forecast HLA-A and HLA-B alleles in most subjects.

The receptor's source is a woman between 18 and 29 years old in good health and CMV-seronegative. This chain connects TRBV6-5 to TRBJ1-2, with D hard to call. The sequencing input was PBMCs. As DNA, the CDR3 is TGTGCCAGCAGTACGCTTCCGAGGATCGGAGGCTACACCTTC. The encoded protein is CASSTLPRIGGYTF.